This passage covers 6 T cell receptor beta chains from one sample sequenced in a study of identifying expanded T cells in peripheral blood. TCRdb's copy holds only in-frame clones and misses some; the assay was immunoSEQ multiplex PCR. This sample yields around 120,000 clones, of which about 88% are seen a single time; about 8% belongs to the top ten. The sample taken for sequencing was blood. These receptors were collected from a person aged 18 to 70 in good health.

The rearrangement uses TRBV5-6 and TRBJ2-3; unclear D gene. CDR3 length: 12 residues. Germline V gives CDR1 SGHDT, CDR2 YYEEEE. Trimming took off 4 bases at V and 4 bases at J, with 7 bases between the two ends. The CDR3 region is CASSLSSDTQYF. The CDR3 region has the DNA TGTGCCAGCAGCCTGAGTTCAGATACGCAGTATTTT.

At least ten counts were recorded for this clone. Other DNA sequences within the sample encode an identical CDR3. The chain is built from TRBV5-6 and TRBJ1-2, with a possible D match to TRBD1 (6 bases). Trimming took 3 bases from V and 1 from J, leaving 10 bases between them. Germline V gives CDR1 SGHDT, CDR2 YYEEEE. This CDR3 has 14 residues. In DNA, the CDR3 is TGTGCCAGCAGCTCCCTGGGACATAACTATGGCTACACCTTC. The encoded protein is CASSSLGHNYGYTF.

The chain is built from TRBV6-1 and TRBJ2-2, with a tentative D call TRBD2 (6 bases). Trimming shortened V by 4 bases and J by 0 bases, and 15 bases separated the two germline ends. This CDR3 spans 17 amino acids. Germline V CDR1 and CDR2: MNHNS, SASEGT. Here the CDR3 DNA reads TGTGCCAGCAGTGTTGGGGGGACGTGGACGAACACCGGGGAGCTGTTTTTT. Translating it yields CASSVGGTWTNTGELFF.

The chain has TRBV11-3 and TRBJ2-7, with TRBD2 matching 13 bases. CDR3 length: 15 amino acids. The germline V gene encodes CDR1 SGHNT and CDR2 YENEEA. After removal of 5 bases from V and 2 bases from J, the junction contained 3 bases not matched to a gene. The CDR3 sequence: CASSRGLAGTYEQYF. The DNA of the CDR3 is TGTGCCAGCAGCCGGGGACTAGCGGGAACCTACGAGCAGTACTTC. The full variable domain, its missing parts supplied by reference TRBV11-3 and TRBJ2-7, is EAGVVQSPRYKIIEKKQPVAFWCNPISGHNTLYWYLQNLGQGPELLIRYENEEAVDDSQLPKDRFSAERLKGVDSTLKIQPAELGDSAVYLCASSRGLAGTYEQYFGPGTRLTVT.

The CDR3 protein is CATSRDGGPKEQYF. As DNA, the CDR3 is TGTGCCACCAGCAGAGATGGGGGCCCTAAGGAGCAGTACTTC. This rearrangement joins TRBV15 to TRBJ2-5; possible D gene TRBD1, 6 bases. Trimming left V 0 bases short and J 11 bases short, with 16 bases between. This CDR3 is 14 amino acids long. In germline, CDR1 is LNHNV, CDR2 YYDKDF (reference sequence). Based on the CDR3 plus reference TRBV15 and TRBJ2-5, the full variable domain is DAMVIQNPRYQVTQFGKPVTLSCSQTLNHNVMYWYQQKSSQAPKLLFHYYDKDFNNEADTPDNFQSRRPNTSFCFLDIRSPGLGDTAMYLCATSRDGGPKEQYFGPGTRLLVL.

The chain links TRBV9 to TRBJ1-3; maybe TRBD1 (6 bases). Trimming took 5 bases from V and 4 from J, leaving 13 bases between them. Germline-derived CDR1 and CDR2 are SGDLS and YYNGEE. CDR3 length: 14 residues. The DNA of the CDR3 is TGTGCCAGCAGTAAGGGGGGGACAGGAAACACCATATATTTT. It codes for CASSKGGTGNTIYF. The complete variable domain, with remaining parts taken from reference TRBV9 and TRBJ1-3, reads DSGVTQTPKHLITATGQRVTLRCSPRSGDLSVYWYQQSLDQGLQFLIQYYNGEERAKGNILERFSAQQFPDLHSELNLSSLELGDSALYFCASSKGGTGNTIYFGEGSWLTVV.